The clone carrying this T cell receptor (beta chain) has a count of ten or more. Its antigen is not known. Looked up from germline, CDR1 is SQVTM and CDR2 is ANQGSEA. The CDR3 is 10 amino acids. V was shortened by 2 bases and J by 2 bases, with 0 bases between the two germline ends. This entry comes from a study of regulatory T cells in long-lasting Graves disease. In the study overall: Over 5 years on antithyroid drugs plus positive TSH receptor antibodies marked Graves' disease as persistent.

Described time point: persistent/refractory GD, antithyroid drugs over 5 years with positive TRAb. The TCR library was made from RNA that had been extracted from PBMCs in TRIzol. General study findings and limits: Between persistent patients, about 2,700 public clonotypes were shared, exceeding the roughly 1,000 shared between new patients. Persistent Graves' patients showed less TCR diversity than newly diagnosed patients showed. The small sample size may have reduced accuracy.

HTBI primers from iRepertoire and Arm-PCR of CDR3 regions yielded the TCR beta libraries. One entry per CDR3 protein results from TCRdb running MiXCR on the multiplex PCR reads. The sample lists roughly 400,000 distinct CDR3 sequences; roughly 23% were seen once. The chain is built from TRBV29-1 and TRBJ1-2, with D uncertain. The source was peripheral blood mononuclear cells (PBMCs), collected when the disease was refractory, from a patient treated with antithyroid drugs. The clonotype comes from a female donor with Graves disease. CDR3 DNA sequence: TGCAGCGTTGAAAACTATGGCTACACCTTC. Protein product: CSVENYGYTF. Full variable domain (remainder filled in from reference TRBV29-1 and TRBJ1-2): SAVISQKPSRDICQRGTSLTIQCQVDSQVTMMFWYRQQPGQSLTLIATANQGSEATYESGFVIDKFPISRPNLTFSTLTVSNMSPEDSSIYLCSVENYGYTFGSGTRLTVV.